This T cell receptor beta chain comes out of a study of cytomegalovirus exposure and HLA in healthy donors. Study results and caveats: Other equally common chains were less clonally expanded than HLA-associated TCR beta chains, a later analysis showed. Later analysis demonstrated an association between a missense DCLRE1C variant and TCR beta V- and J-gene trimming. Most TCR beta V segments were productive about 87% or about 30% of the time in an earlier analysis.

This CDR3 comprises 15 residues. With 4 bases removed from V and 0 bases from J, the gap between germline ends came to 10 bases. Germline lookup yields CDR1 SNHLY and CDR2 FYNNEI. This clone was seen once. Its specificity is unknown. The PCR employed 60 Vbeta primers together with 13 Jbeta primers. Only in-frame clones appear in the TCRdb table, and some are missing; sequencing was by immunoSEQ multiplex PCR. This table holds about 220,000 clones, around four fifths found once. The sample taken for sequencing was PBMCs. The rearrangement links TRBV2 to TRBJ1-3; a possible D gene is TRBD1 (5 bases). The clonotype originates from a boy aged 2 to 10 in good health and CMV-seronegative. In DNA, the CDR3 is TGTGCCAGCAGTGGTGGGGCCCTCTCTGGAAACACCATATATTTT. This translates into CASSGGALSGNTIYF.